This T cell receptor beta chain was identified during a study of T-cell reconstitution after alpha-beta-depleted transplantation in children. V gave up 4 bases and J gave up 5 bases, with 15 bases separating them. CDR1 and CDR2 from the germline V gene are SGHNT and YYREEE (reference sequence). This CDR3 has 14 amino acids. It was with unique molecular identifiers that the TCRbeta library was prepared. In TCRdb, the PCR reads were re-called with MiXCR into one record per CDR3 protein. Seen here are 73,000 or so distinct CDR3 sequences, roughly 4.4% observed once, and the top ten hold under 20%. This clonotype was picked up many times. The antigen is not known. Broader study findings: From newly produced T cells came most of the T-cell counts and diversity one year after transplant. From surviving recipient T cells and thymic progenitors came the high day-60 TCRbeta diversity observed in some patients. Several hundred rapidly expanded clones from non-depleted graft cells reportedly supplied alpha-beta T cells about two months post-transplant.

The sample consisted of PBMCs, mostly from graft donor cells, taken 180 days after TCRalphabeta/CD19-depleted stem cell transplant. The chain employs TRBV5-4 and TRBJ2-5; a possible D gene is TRBD2 (7 bases). The sequence was collected from a boy less than two years old who had a stem cell transplant for acute myeloid leukemia, so the T cells may come from the graft donor. The CDR3 spells CASSPAGAGETQYF. The CDR3 bases are TGTGCCAGCAGCCCCGCGGGGGCGGGTGAGACCCAGTACTTC.